This T cell receptor (beta chain) derives from a study of identical twins. TCRdb passed the 5' RACE reads through MiXCR, listing each CDR3 protein once. The sample holds just over 500,000 distinct CDR3 sequences, roughly a fifth seen once. J lost 6 bases, V lost 1 base, and 0 bases had no gene match. This CDR3 is 13 amino acids long. This clonotype was seen at least ten times. Donors were all healthy Caucasians. This sample also belongs to another study, concerning T cells expressing NK-cell markers.

The sequenced sample was CD4+ T cells sorted from blood. V and J are TRBV12-3 or TRBV12-4 and TRBJ2-7; TRBD2 aligns across 10 bases. This TCR derives from a woman younger than 35 in good health. The CDR3, as DNA: TGTGCCAGCAGTTTAGGACTAGCGGGCGAGCAGTACTTC. Its translation is CASSLGLAGEQYF.